This TCR beta chain was identified in a study of response to subunit inactivated influenza vaccine. TCRdb processed the RT-PCR reads anew with MiXCR; each CDR3 protein has one entry. Of about 620,000 distinct CDR3 sequences in the sample, around 11% were seen once. Points from the study as a whole: Authors suggested that a seasonal influenza vaccination recruits few new T cells each time.

There are a few counts of this clonotype. Its target is unknown. The junction had 7 bases not matched to a gene; V was cut back by 3 bases and J by 6 bases. Germline CDR1 reads MNHEY; CDR2 reads SMNVEV (reference sequence). The CDR3 runs 15 residues. Specimen: PBMCs from blood, collected on the day of vaccination. The rearrangement uses TRBV27 and TRBJ2-2, with 7 bases matching TRBD1. The source of this sequence is a man in his fifties or sixties who received an inactivated influenza vaccine. CDR3 residues: CASSFNRGWPGELFF. CDR3 DNA: TGTGCCAGCAGTTTTAACAGGGGTTGGCCCGGGGAGCTGTTTTTT.